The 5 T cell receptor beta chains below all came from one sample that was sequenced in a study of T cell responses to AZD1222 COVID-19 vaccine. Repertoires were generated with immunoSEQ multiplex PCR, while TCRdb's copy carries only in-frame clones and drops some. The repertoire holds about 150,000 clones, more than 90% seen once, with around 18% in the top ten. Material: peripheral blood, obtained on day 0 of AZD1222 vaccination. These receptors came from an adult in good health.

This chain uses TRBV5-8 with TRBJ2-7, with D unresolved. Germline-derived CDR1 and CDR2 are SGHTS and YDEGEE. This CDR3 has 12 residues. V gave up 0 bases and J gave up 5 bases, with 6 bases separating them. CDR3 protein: CASSLDSDEQYF. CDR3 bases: TGTGCCAGCAGCTTGGACAGTGACGAGCAGTACTTC.

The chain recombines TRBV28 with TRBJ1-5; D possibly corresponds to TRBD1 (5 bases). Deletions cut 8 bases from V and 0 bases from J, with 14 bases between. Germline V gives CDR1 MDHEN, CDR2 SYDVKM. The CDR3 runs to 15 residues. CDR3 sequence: CASLIGVYSNQPQHF. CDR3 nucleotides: TGTGCCAGCCTTATAGGGGTTTATAGCAATCAGCCCCAGCATTTT.

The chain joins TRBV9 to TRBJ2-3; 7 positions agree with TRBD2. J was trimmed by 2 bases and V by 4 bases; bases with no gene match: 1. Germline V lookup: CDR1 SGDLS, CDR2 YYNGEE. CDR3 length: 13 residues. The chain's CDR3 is CASSRDYTDTQYF. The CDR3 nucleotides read TGTGCCAGCAGCCGGGACTACACAGATACGCAGTATTTT.

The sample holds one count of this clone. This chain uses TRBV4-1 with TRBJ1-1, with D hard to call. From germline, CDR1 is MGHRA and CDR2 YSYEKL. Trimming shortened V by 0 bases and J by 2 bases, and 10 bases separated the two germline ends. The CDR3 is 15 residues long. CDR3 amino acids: CASSQERLSNTEAFF. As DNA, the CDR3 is TGCGCCAGCAGCCAAGAACGGCTGAGTAACACTGAAGCTTTCTTT.

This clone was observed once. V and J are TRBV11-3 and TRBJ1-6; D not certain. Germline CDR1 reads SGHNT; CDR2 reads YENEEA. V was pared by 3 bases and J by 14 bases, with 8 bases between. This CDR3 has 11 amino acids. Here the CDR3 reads CASSFGVALHF. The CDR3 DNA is TGTGCCAGCAGCTTCGGGGTAGCCCTCCACTTT.